This T cell receptor beta chain emerged from a study of molecular identifiers for immune sequencing clone quantification (dated by TCRdb to the late 2010s). For the study in its entirety: In a replicate experiment, RNA from roughly 20,000 or 100,000 naive CD8 T cells was split into five aliquots, four of which were sequenced. The study was a methods study using CD8 T cells to benchmark molecular-identifier clustering-based TCR repertoire sequencing (MIDCIRS) and TCR RNA copy counting. What the work shows at the level of the full study, not this receptor alone: Modeling gave about 3.2 recovered TCR RNA copies per cell versus approximately 10 by digital PCR, implying approximately 32% capture efficiency. Naive libraries contained spiked-in Jurkat TCR RNA (around ten copies' worth), which is not part of the donor repertoire. In CMV-specific effector cells, clones with more than 20 RNA copies contained over 97% of molecules, whereas in naive cells such clones contained under 1% of molecules. When barcode sub-clustering was left out, chimeric consensus sequences inflated TCR diversity, with chimeras reaching as high as 47%. A single cell's worth of spiked-in Jurkat TCR RNA was reported detectable even among around 1 million naive CD8 T cells. Identical TCR molecules sharing a barcode could cause highly expanded clone sizes to be underestimated.

Many counts were recorded for this clonotype. There is no known antigen for this receptor. The input lacks base qualities; no much larger clone sits a single base away. Library creation used PCR. The sequencing machine was an Illumina HiSeq 4000. Bulk TCR libraries were prepared as previously described, using TCR primers listed in Table S5. Purification of total RNA was performed with the Qiagen AllPrep DNA/RNA kit. Before any analysis, reads coming from multiple sequencing runs of the same library were combined into one pool. Per the authors' processing: Reads were retained only if an exact TCR constant sequence was present, and the retained reads were trimmed to 150 nt and grouped according to their 12-nt molecular barcodes. Reads in each barcode group were sub-clustered using a 15% Levenshtein threshold, and a quality-weighted consensus sequence was built for each RNA molecule. Non-functional sequences were removed, as were lower-count sequences one edit away from another. Barcode sub-clusters with fewer than 20% of the maximum read count were removed, based on fitting two negative binomial distributions. TCRdb passed the public sequencing reads through fastp at Q25 and MiXCR, retaining productive beta sequences. Each entry merges the rows of one CDR3 protein and shows their most common DNA and genes. For this entry, the V and J calls and clone size follow TCRdb and not the study's own pipeline. Across this sample there are tens of thousands of distinct CDR3 sequences, with 15% to 20% seen only once. The ten largest clones take up about 1.2% of the sample.

Inclusive of the bounding cysteine and phenylalanine, the CDR3 is 14 residues long. Kept here is only the CDR3 DNA, which spans 42 bases and is read in frame from base 1. V lost 3 bases and J lost 2 bases, and the count of bases not matched to a germline gene is 2. The CDR1 and CDR2 encoded by the germline V gene (reference sequence) are LNHDA and SQIVND. Naive CD8 T cell libraries were made from around 18,000 to 910,000 sorted cells using 10%, 30% or 50% of purified RNA. Naive CD8 T cells were FACS-sorted as CD8+CD4-CCR7+CD45RA+ on a BD FACSAria II into RLT Plus buffer. To test detection sensitivity, Jurkat RNA equivalent to more than 9 TCR copies was spiked into samples of roughly 20,000-1,000,000 naive CD8 T cells. Enrichment of CD8 T cells was done with RosetteSep CD8+ T Cell Enrichment Cocktail plus Ficoll-Paque, and ACK red cell lysis came afterward.

The rearranged segments are TRBV19 and TRBJ2-3, with TRBD2 matching 7 junction bases. Sequences were obtained from naive CD8+ T cells from blood, with Jurkat cell RNA spiked in. This specimen's cell subset or site label, interpreted: FACS-sorted CD8+CD4-CCR7+CD45RA+ naive T cells. The clonotype comes from a human donor in good health. Some libraries in this study had Jurkat cell RNA spiked in. Read as DNA, the sequence is TGTGCCAGTAGTATTGGGACTACCACAGATACGCAGTATTTT. It translates as CASSIGTTTDTQYF.